The 29 T cell receptor beta chains given below trace back to one sample, sequenced in a study of cytomegalovirus exposure and HLA in healthy donors. The PCR used 60 Vbeta and 13 Jbeta primers. Sequencing used immunoSEQ multiplex PCR; TCRdb keeps in-frame clones, though not all of them. The data contain about 120,000 clones, approximately 81% of them singletons. Sequenced sample: PBMCs. These receptors came from a woman under 30 in good health and CMV-seropositive.

The V gene is TRBV6-4, the J gene TRBJ1-4; no definite D call. Trimming took 8 bases from V and 11 from J, leaving 3 bases between them. The CDR3 has 8 residues. Germline V gene data show CDR1 as MRHNA and CDR2 as SNTAGT. The CDR3 nucleotides are TGTGCCAGCGAGAAACTGTTTTTT. Its translation: CASEKLFF.

The V gene is TRBV6-5, the J gene TRBJ1-1; 7 positions agree with TRBD1. Germline V CDR1 and CDR2: MNHEY, SVGAGI. This CDR3 contains 11 residues. V lost 8 bases to trimming and J lost 11 bases; unmatched junction nucleotides: 8. CDR3 loop: CASSDRVNAFF. The DNA for the CDR3 is TGTGCCAGCTCCGACAGGGTAAATGCTTTCTTT.

The V and J genes are TRBV4-1 and TRBJ1-5; D ambiguous. Germline V gene data show CDR1 as MGHRA and CDR2 as YSYEKL. The CDR3 runs to 15 residues. V was pared by 4 bases and J by 5 bases, with 15 bases between. CDR3 sequence (DNA): TGCGCCAGCAGCCTCTTCTCGCGTGAGGATCAGCCCCAGCATTTT. Amino acids: CASSLFSREDQPQHF.

In the case of this clone: One end of the junction is discordant with germline, which a read error may explain. The chain joins TRBV28 to TRBJ2-7, with D tentatively TRBD1 (6 bases). The CDR3 spans 12 residues. The V gene's germline CDR1 is MDHEN and CDR2 SYDVKM. As DNA, the CDR3 is TGTGCCAGCACCTCCCCTGGGGGCCTTTCGGCCTTC. It is translated as CASTSPGGLSAF.

This clone was counted only a few times. The chain joins TRBV6-5 to TRBJ1-5; D is undetermined. Trimming shortened V by 0 bases and J by 0 bases, and 6 bases separated the two germline ends. The V gene's germline CDR1 is MNHEY and CDR2 SVGAGI. The CDR3 has 15 amino acids. The chain's CDR3 is CASSYSRDSNQPQHF. The CDR3 bases are TGTGCCAGCAGTTACTCGAGGGATAGCAATCAGCCCCAGCATTTT.

Details on this clone: Relative to the germline gene, one junction end is altered; a read error may explain this. The rearrangement links TRBV30 to TRBJ2-5, with D maybe TRBD2 (5 bases). The DNA end is more similar to TRBJ2-7, so the J call may be wrong. Per germline, CDR1 GTSNPN and CDR2 SVGIG (reference sequence). This CDR3 region has 12 residues. CDR3 sequence: CVWSYAGNEQYF. Here the CDR3 DNA reads TGTGTCTGGAGTTATGCCGGGAACGAGCAGTACTTC.

The rearrangement uses TRBV6-1 and TRBJ2-7; D gene ambiguous. The V gene's germline CDR1 is MNHNS and CDR2 SASEGT. The length of the CDR3 is 13 residues. The germline V and J ends were trimmed by 1 base and 0 bases, with 4 bases remaining between them. For the CDR3, the DNA is TGTGCCAGCAGTGAAGAAGCCTCCTACGAGCAGTACTTC. Its protein product is CASSEEASYEQYF.

This clone was found a few times. V usage is TRBV4-1 and J usage is TRBJ1-2; 10 nucleotides align to TRBD1. V dropped 2 bases and J dropped 4; count of bases not matched to a gene: 4. Germline V CDR1 and CDR2: MGHRA, YSYEKL. The CDR3 length is 15 residues. CDR3 DNA: TGCGCCAGCAGCCAACCGGGACAGGGGACCTATGGCTACACCTTC. It yields the protein CASSQPGQGTYGYTF.

The chain is built from TRBV9 and TRBJ2-3; 9 bases align to TRBD2. Per the germline V gene, CDR1 is SGDLS and CDR2 is YYNGEE. With 4 bases clipped from V and 5 bases from J, the junction kept 8 bases outside the gene matches. CDR3 length equals 15 residues. The CDR3 reads CASSKGGGREDTQYF. DNA of the CDR3: TGTGCCAGCAGCAAGGGGGGCGGGAGGGAAGATACGCAGTATTTT.

This chain connects TRBV7-2 to TRBJ1-1; a possible D gene is TRBD1 (6 bases). V lost 3 bases and J lost 8, with 13 bases in between. Germline V gene sequence: CDR1 SGHTA, CDR2 FQGNSA. This CDR3 is 13 amino acids long. Here the CDR3 DNA reads TGTGCCAGCAGCTTGGTGGGACACGGGGAAGCTTTCTTT. Protein product: CASSLVGHGEAFF.

This rearrangement joins TRBV28 to TRBJ2-3; TRBD2 agrees at 8 bases. The CDR3 loop spans 15 amino acids. Germline values: CDR1 MDHEN, CDR2 SYDVKM. V shed 6 bases and J 6 bases; nucleotides not matched to a gene: 11. CDR3 DNA sequence: TGTGCCAGCAGGATAACTTTAGCGGGAAGGGATACGCAGTATTTT. As protein: CASRITLAGRDTQYF.

V gene TRBV15 combines with J gene TRBJ1-1; D is unclear. V lost 3 bases and J 4 bases, leaving 12 bases between the germline ends. The CDR3 covers 14 residues. Germline-derived CDR1 and CDR2 are LNHNV and YYDKDF (reference sequence). In DNA form, the CDR3 reads TGTGCCACCAGCAGCAAGGGAGTTCTCACTGAAGCTTTCTTT. Translation: CATSSKGVLTEAFF.

The rearrangement joins TRBV27 to TRBJ2-1; 13 bases map to TRBD2. J lost 7 bases, V lost 8 bases, and 5 bases had no gene match. This CDR3 is built from 14 residues. Germline CDR1 is MNHEY and CDR2 is SMNVEV (reference sequence). CDR3 region: CASGGTSGTNEQFF. CDR3 DNA: TGTGCCAGCGGCGGGACTAGCGGGACGAATGAGCAGTTCTTC.

This chain links TRBV5-8 with TRBJ2-7; 7 bases are shared with TRBD2. The V gene end was trimmed by 5 bases and the J gene end by 0 bases; junction bases not matched to a gene: 5. In germline, CDR1 is SGHTS, CDR2 YDEGEE. The CDR3 has 14 amino acids. The DNA for the CDR3 is TGTGCCAGCAGTTTCAGCGGGGTCTCCTACGAGCAGTACTTC. The encoded protein is CASSFSGVSYEQYF.

V usage is TRBV11-2 and J usage is TRBJ1-4; 7 nucleotides agree with TRBD1. Germline CDR1 SGHAT, CDR2 FQNNGV. CDR3 length: 15 amino acids. The J segment lost 6 bases and the V segment lost 2 bases, leaving 6 bases of the junction unmatched. CDR3 amino acids: CASSLRTGRDEKLFF. The CDR3 coding sequence is TGTGCCAGCAGCTTAAGGACAGGAAGGGATGAAAAACTGTTTTTT.

The chain combines TRBV5-1 with TRBJ2-2, with 11 positions matching TRBD2. With 4 bases clipped from V and 6 bases from J, the junction kept 5 bases outside the gene matches. Germline CDR1 is SGHRS and CDR2 is YFSETQ. The length of the CDR3 is 15 residues. The CDR3 is CASSLLAGDAGELFF. For the CDR3, the DNA is TGCGCCAGCAGCCTACTAGCGGGAGATGCCGGGGAGCTGTTTTTT.

This chain connects TRBV6-5 to TRBJ1-4; D is possibly TRBD1 (6 bases). Trimming took 6 bases from V and 8 from J, leaving 19 bases between them. Germline V gene lookup returns CDR1 MNHEY and CDR2 SVGAGI. The CDR3 is 15 residues long. In DNA form, the CDR3 reads TGTGCCAGCAGCTCCCGGGGGGGGCGAGGGGAAAAACTGTTTTTT. Amino acids: CASSSRGGRGEKLFF.

V is TRBV5-1 and J is TRBJ1-3; TRBD1 is a possible D gene (6 bases). The CDR3 covers 16 residues. Germline V lookup: CDR1 SGHRS, CDR2 YFSETQ. Trimming shortened V by 0 bases and J by 0 bases, and 10 bases separated the two germline ends. This CDR3 is CASSLGQGTSGNTIYF. DNA for the CDR3: TGCGCCAGCAGCTTGGGGCAGGGGACCTCTGGAAACACCATATATTTT.

The gene calls are TRBV10-3 and TRBJ2-1; 13 nucleotides agree with TRBD2. The length of the CDR3 is 15 residues. Germline assignment: CDR1 ENHRY and CDR2 SYGVKD. The junction had 5 bases not matched to a gene; V was cut back by 7 bases and J by 5 bases. CDR3 in amino acids: CAITRTSGSDNEQFF. CDR3 DNA: TGTGCCATCACCCGGACTAGCGGGAGCGACAATGAGCAGTTCTTC.

The V gene is TRBV5-5, the J gene TRBJ2-1, with TRBD2 matching 10 bases. The CDR3 runs to 17 residues. Trimming cost V 3 bases and J 3 bases; bases outside gene matches: 9. Germline V gives CDR1 SGHKS, CDR2 YYEKEE (reference sequence). The CDR3 region is CASSSRGASGSYNEQFF. Written as DNA, the CDR3 is TGTGCCAGCAGCTCAAGGGGGGCTAGCGGGAGCTACAATGAGCAGTTCTTC. Looking up the rest from reference TRBV5-5 and TRBJ2-1 gives the full variable domain: DAGVTQSPTHLIKTRGQQVTLRCSPISGHKSVSWYQQVLGQGPQFIFQYYEKEERGRGNFPDRFSARQFPNYSSELNVNALLLGDSALYLCASSSRGASGSYNEQFFGPGTRLTVL.

This clone has more than one count but fewer than ten. V usage is TRBV19 and J usage is TRBJ2-5, with a weak D call TRBD2 (5 bases). The CDR3 is 12 residues long. The ends were cut back, 5 bases at V and 8 bases at J, with 12 bases in the middle. Per germline, CDR1 LNHDA and CDR2 SQIVND (reference sequence). CDR3 amino acids: CASSPSTGTQYF. The CDR3 bases are TGTGCCAGTAGTCCCAGTACGGGAACCCAGTACTTC.

The rearrangement joins TRBV7-9 to TRBJ2-7; 7 nucleotides match TRBD2. The CDR3 length is 14 residues. CDR1 SEHNR and CDR2 FQNEAQ come from the germline V gene (reference sequence). The ends lost 3 bases at V and 1 base at J; junction bases unmatched: 3. CDR3 DNA sequence: TGTGCCAGCAGCTTGGAAGCGGGGTCCTACGAGCAGTACTTC. Residues: CASSLEAGSYEQYF.

This clone showed up just once. The V call is TRBV5-1, the J call TRBJ1-4, with D unresolved. CDR3 size: 15 residues. V gave up 2 bases and J gave up 4 bases, with 12 bases separating them. CDR1 is SGHRS and CDR2 is YFSETQ in the germline V gene. The CDR3 nucleotides read TGCGCCAGCAGCTTCCGAAGCAGCGGTAATGAAAAACTGTTTTTT. This encodes CASSFRSSGNEKLFF.

The chain links TRBV5-1 to TRBJ1-2, with TRBD1 matching 9 bases. CDR3 size: 14 residues. The germline V gene has CDR1 SGHRS and CDR2 YFSETQ. J lost 8 bases, V lost 7 bases, and 12 bases had no gene match. For the CDR3, the DNA is TGCGCCAGCTTACCCGGGACAGGGAAGAAGGGCTACACCTTC. This translates into CASLPGTGKKGYTF.

The chain carries TRBV9 and TRBJ2-7; TRBD2 matches 13 bases. J lost 3 bases, V lost 1 base, and 4 bases had no gene match. Looked up from germline, CDR1 is SGDLS and CDR2 is YYNGEE. The CDR3 loop spans 16 amino acids. The CDR3 region is CASSVTGTSGDYEQYF. CDR3 DNA sequence: TGTGCCAGCAGCGTAACTGGGACTAGCGGGGACTACGAGCAGTACTTC.

V is TRBV14 and J is TRBJ2-3; D uncertain. The CDR3 covers 16 residues. V was pared by 0 bases and J by 2 bases, with 12 bases between. CDR1 is SGHDN and CDR2 is FVKESK in the germline V gene. The CDR3, as DNA: TGTGCCAGCAGCCAAGATCTAGGCACTTACACAGATACGCAGTATTTT. As protein: CASSQDLGTYTDTQYF.

This clone was detected a few times. CDR3 sequence: CASSDRGYGYTF. The CDR3, as DNA: TGTGCCAGCAGCGACAGGGGCTATGGCTACACCTTC. The chain employs TRBV2 and TRBJ1-2; 8 nucleotides match TRBD1. The trim removed 6 bases at V and 4 bases at J, leaving 1 base unmatched. Germline-derived CDR1 and CDR2 are SNHLY and FYNNEI. The CDR3 totals 12 residues.

For this clone: The junction shows a germline mismatch at one end, possibly a read error. The chain combines TRBV5-1 with TRBJ2-7, with TRBD1 matching 7 bases. CDR1 SGHRS and CDR2 YFSETQ come from the germline V gene. This CDR3 region has 16 residues. CDR3 loop: CASSHTGDPLPGGGNF. The CDR3 nucleotides read TGCGCCAGCAGCCATACAGGGGATCCCTTACCCGGCGGAGGCAACTTC.

Worth noting for this clone: Its ends do not fully match the called genes, so a read error is possible. The rearrangement links TRBV27 to TRBJ1-5, with a weak D call TRBD1 (5 bases). The CDR3 length is 15 residues. Germline values: CDR1 MNHEY, CDR2 SMNVEV (reference sequence). The DNA for the CDR3 is TGTGCCGGCAGTCTATATTCCGGGGGATATCAGCCCCAGCATTTT. It translates to CAGSLYSGGYQPQHF.